The rows below give T cell receptor beta chains drawn from one sample of a study of OX40 agonist ivuxolimab in advanced cancers. Assay used: immunoSEQ multiplex PCR; TCRdb lists only in-frame clones, some missing. The sample lists about 42,000 clones; about 79% were seen once. The sample consisted of CD4+ or CD8+ T cells sorted from blood, taken in a trial of the OX40 agonist ivuxolimab. Receptor source: an adult with an advanced solid tumor such as melanoma, head and neck, liver or kidney cancer. CDR3s include the opening cysteine and the closing phenylalanine or tryptophan.

v_call	j_call	cdr3_aa
TRBV27	TRBJ2-1	CASSRGLAGGTNEQFF
TRBV6-6	TRBJ2-1	CASSSPTGTMEQFF
TRBV2	TRBJ2-2	CASSGQRPNTGELFF
TRBV27	TRBJ2-1	CASADQGHSYNEQFF
TRBV25-1	TRBJ1-2	CASSDGTSYGYTF
TRBV27	TRBJ1-4	CASRSLDAVFNEKLFF
TRBV4-2	TRBJ2-3	CASSNGPDTQYF
TRBV7-2	-	CASSLDSGNYEQYF
TRBV19	TRBJ1-4	CASSSWTGRKLFF
TRBV9	TRBJ2-5	CASSSRGGSYETQYF
TRBV4-3	TRBJ2-7	CASSFNTGGYEQYF
TRBV10-3	TRBJ2-3	CAISSNDRANTDTQYF
TRBV27	TRBJ2-7	CASSLGPGVEQYF
TRBV19	-	CASSEQGRPYEQYF
TRBV30	TRBJ1-2	CAWSVRTGTLYGYTF
TRBV7-6	TRBJ1-3	CASSLEGTEGNTIYF
TRBV7-8	TRBJ1-1	CASSLVGGGKSEAFF
TRBV5-1	TRBJ2-5	CASSPGLAGGPGETQYF
TRBV18	TRBJ2-7	CASSRGTETSYEQYF
TRBV11-3	TRBJ2-1	CASSFEPGQENNEQFF
TRBV28	TRBJ2-5	CASRGQETQYF
TRBV5-1	TRBJ1-5	CASSSGTDNQPQHF
TRBV11-2	TRBJ1-2	CASSSVRDRKLVDYGYTF
TRBV6-6	TRBJ2-6	CASASGSGANVLTF
TRBV29-1	TRBJ2-7	CSVPAGTSLIYEQYF
TRBV18	TRBJ1-3	CASSAEGASGNTIYF
TRBV7-2	TRBJ1-6	CASSRTSTADYSPLHF
TRBV5-1	TRBJ2-5	CASSSTGGTGVETQYF
TRBV9	TRBJ2-1	CASSVAGQGFGNEQFF
TRBV9	TRBJ1-1	CASSVGNGGLNTEAFF
TRBV2	TRBJ1-5	CASRAHNSNQPQHF
TRBV18	TRBJ2-7	CASSPPGQGAGYF
TRBV4-3	TRBJ1-1	CASSQDSGHYTEAFF
TRBV6-1	TRBJ1-5	CASSNRGREPQHF
TRBV28	TRBJ2-7	CASSLFLAGSYEQYF
TRBV6-5	-	CASSWGGPEQYF
TRBV27	TRBJ1-2	CASSSISAYGYTF
TRBV4-3	TRBJ2-4	CASSHLKQGGNIQYF
TRBV7-3	TRBJ2-3	CASMVTGTDTQYF
TRBV6-6	TRBJ2-7	CASSSLGEQYF
TRBV11-3	TRBJ2-2	CASSSYTGELFF
TRBV4-3	TRBJ2-7	CASSQDYTMPTYEQYF
TRBV7-9	TRBJ1-1	CASSNRQGKNTEAFF